This T cell receptor beta chain was sequenced in a study of cytomegalovirus exposure and HLA in healthy donors. Overall study context: Drawn from HLA-typed donors, approximately 86 million unique TCRs were held in an early data release. Of the donors genotyped, 398 in all, about 82% fell in the Caucasian-associated ancestry cluster.

The study, taken as a whole, reports: The authors later linked a missense DCLRE1C variant to TCR beta V- and J-gene trimming.

The PCR ran on 60 Vbeta and 13 Jbeta primers. Some clones are missing from TCRdb's copy, which holds only in-frame ones; the method was immunoSEQ multiplex PCR. Its table lists 60,000 to 75,000 clones. With respect to this clone: Its target is unknown.

The origin of this receptor is a woman aged 25 to 39 in good health and CMV-seronegative. Specimen: PBMCs.

CDR3 bases: TGTGCCAGCAGCGCCCACCCCCCGGGACAGGGTAATGAGCAGTTCTTC. The encoded protein is CASSAHPPGQGNEQFF. The chain joins TRBV9 to TRBJ2-1; TRBD1 agrees at 9 bases. CDR1 is SGDLS, CDR2 YYNGEE, per germline. After removal of 3 bases from V and 7 bases from J, the junction contained 11 bases not matched to a gene. The CDR3 extends over 16 amino acids.